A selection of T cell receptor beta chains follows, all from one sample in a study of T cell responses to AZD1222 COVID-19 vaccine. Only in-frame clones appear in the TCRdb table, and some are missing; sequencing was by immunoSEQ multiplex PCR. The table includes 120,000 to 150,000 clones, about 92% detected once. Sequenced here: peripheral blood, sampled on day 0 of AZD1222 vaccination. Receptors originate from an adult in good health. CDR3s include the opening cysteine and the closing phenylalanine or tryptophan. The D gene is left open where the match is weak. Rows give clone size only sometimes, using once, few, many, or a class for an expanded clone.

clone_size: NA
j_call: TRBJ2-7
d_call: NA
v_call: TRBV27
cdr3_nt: TGTGCCAGCAGTTCTGGACCTTACGAGCAGTACTTC
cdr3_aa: CASSSGPYEQYF

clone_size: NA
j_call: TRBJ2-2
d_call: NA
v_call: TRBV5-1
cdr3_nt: TGCGCCAGCAGGATGATAGCGAACACCGGGGAGCTGTTTTTT
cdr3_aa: CASRMIANTGELFF

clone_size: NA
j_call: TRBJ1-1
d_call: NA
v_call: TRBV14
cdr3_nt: TGTGCCAGCATGAGGCAGCTGAACACTGAAGCTTTCTTT
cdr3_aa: CASMRQLNTEAFF

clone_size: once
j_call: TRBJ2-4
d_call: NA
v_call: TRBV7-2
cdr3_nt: TGTGCCAGCAGCAAATCCGCCAGCATTCAGTACTTC
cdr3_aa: CASSKSASIQYF

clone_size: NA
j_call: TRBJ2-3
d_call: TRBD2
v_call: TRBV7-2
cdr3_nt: TGTGCCAGCAGCCCTGGGGCGGGAGGGGGCGCAGATACGCAGTATTTT
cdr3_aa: CASSPGAGGGADTQYF

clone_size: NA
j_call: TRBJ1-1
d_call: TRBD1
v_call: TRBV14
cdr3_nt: TGTGCCAGCAGCCAAGATTTAGACAGGGCTCAGAACACTGAAGCTTTCTTT
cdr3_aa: CASSQDLDRAQNTEAFF

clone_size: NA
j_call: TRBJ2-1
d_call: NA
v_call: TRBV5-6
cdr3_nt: TGTGCCAGCAGCCACCCGAATGAGCAGTTCTTC
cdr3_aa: CASSHPNEQFF

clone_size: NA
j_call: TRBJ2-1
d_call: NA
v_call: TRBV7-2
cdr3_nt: TGTGCCAGCAGCTTAGATAGGCTACGCTCCTACAATGAGCAGTTCTTC
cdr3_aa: CASSLDRLRSYNEQFF

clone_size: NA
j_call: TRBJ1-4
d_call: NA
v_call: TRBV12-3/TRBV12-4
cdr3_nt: TGTGCCAGCAGTTTTTACGGAGAAAAACTGTTTTTT
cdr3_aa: CASSFYGEKLFF

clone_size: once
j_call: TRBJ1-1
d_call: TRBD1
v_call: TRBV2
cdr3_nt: TGTGCCAGCAGTGAAAGGGACAGGGGGCGCCTTAAGGCTGAAGCTTTCTTT
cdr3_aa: CASSERDRGRLKAEAFF

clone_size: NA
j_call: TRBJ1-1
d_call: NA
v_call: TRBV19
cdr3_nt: TGTGCCAGTACCTCTCTCGGGGCAGGGAGGACTGAAGCTTTCTTT
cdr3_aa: CASTSLGAGRTEAFF

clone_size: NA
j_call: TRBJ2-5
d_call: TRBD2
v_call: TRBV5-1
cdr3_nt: TGCGCCAGCAGCTTGTGGGGGCCCGGCAGGACTAGCGGAAAACAAGAGACCCAGTACTTC
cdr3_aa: CASSLWGPGRTSGKQETQYF

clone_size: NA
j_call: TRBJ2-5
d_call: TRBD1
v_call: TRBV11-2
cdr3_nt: TGTGCCAGCAGCTTAGTGCCCCAGGGGGCATGGGAGACCCAGTACTTC
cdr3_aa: CASSLVPQGAWETQYF

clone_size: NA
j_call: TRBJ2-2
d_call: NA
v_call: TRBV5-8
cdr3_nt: TGTGCCAGCAGCTTGGGCCAGGGGTACACCGGGGAGCTGTTTTTT
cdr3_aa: CASSLGQGYTGELFF

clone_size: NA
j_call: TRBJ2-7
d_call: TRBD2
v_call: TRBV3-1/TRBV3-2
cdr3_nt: TGTGCCAGCAGCCAGACCGGGACTACACACTACGAGCAGTACTTC
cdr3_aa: CASSQTGTTHYEQYF

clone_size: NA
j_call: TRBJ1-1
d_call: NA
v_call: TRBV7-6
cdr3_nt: TGTGCCAGCAGCTTTGAACAGAGGGGAATGTCTGAAGCTTTCTTT
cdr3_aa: CASSFEQRGMSEAFF

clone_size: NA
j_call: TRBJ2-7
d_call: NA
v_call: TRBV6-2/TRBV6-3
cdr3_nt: TGTGCCAGCAGTCAAGGGGGCGAGCAGTACTTC
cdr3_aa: CASSQGGEQYF

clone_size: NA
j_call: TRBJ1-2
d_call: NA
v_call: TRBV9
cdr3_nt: TGTGCCAGCAGCGGAGCAGGCTACACCTTC
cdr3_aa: CASSGAGYTF

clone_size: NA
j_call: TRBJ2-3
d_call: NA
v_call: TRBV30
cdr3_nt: TGTGCCTGGAGTGGAGGAATCACAGATACGCAGTATTTT
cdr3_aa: CAWSGGITDTQYF

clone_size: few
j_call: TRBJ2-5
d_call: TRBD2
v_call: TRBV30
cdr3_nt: TGTGCCTGGACCCAATTAGCGGGAGGTGAGACCCAGTACTTC
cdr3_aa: CAWTQLAGGETQYF

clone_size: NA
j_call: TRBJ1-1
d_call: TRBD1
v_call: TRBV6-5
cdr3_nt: TGTGCCAGCAGTTACACAAACAGGGGGGAAGCTTTCTTT
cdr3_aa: CASSYTNRGEAFF

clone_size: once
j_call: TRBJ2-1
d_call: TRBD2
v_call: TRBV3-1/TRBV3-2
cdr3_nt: TGTGCCAGCAACGACCACGCGCTAGCGGGAGGGCCCCCCCAATACGAGCAGTTCTTC
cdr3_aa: CASNDHALAGGPPQYEQFF

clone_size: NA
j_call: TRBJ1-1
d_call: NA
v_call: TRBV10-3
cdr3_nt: TGTGCCATCAGTGAGAACAGAGGGACTGAAGCTTTCTTT
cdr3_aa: CAISENRGTEAFF

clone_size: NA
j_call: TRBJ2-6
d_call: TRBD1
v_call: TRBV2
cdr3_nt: TGTGCCAGCAGTGAAGAAAGTTGGGACAGCTCTGGGGCCAACGTCCTGACTTTC
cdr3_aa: CASSEESWDSSGANVLTF

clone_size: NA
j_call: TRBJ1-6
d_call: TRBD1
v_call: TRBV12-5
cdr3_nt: TGTGCTAGTGGTCCCGGGACAGGGCATTCACCCCTCCACTTT
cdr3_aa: CASGPGTGHSPLHF

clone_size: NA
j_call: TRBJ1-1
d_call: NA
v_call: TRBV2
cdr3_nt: TGTGCCAGCAGAAAGGGGCACGGCACTGAAGCTTTCTTT
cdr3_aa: CASRKGHGTEAFF

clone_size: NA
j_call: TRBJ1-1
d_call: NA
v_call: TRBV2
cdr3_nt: TGTGCCAGCTCGACGAACACTGAAGCTTTCTTT
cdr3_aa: CASSTNTEAFF

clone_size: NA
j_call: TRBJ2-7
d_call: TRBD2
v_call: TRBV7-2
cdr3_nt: TGTGCCAGCAGCGTTTCCGGGACTACCACAGGAAATTACGAGCAGTACTTC
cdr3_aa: CASSVSGTTTGNYEQYF

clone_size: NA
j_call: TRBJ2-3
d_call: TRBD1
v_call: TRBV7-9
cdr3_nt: TGTGCCAGCCTAGAGACAGGGGGGAAAACAGATACGCAGTATTTT
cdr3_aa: CASLETGGKTDTQYF

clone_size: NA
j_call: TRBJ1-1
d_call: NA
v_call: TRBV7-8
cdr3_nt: TGTGCCAGCAGCTTAGATGGGGTGGGTGCGGCTGAAGCTTTCTTT
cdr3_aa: CASSLDGVGAAEAFF

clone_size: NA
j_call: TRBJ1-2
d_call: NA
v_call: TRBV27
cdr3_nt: TGTGCCAGCAGTTCCCACTCTTTTCGGGGGCCTGGCTACACCTTC
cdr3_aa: CASSSHSFRGPGYTF

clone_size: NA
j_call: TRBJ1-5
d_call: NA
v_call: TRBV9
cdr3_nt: TGTGCCAGCAGCGTAGGTGGGGAATACGGCAATCAGCCCCAGCATTTT
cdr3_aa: CASSVGGEYGNQPQHF

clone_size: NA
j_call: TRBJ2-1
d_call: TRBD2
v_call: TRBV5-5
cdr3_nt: TGTGCCAGCAGCTTCGCCCCTAGCGGTGCCTACAATGAGCAGTTCTTC
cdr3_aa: CASSFAPSGAYNEQFF

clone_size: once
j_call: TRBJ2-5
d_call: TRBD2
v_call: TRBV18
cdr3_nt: TGTGCCAGTGGACGGGGACTAGCGGGATTAGAGACCCAGTACTTC
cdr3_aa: CASGRGLAGLETQYF

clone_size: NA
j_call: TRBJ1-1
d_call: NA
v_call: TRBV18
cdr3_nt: TGTGCCAGCTCACCCACGGCCTCGAACACTGAAGCTTTCTTT
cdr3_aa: CASSPTASNTEAFF

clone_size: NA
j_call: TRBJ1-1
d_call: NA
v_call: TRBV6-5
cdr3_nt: TGTGCCACCCCCGGGATGATGAACACTGAAGCTTTCTTT
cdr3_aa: CATPGMMNTEAFF

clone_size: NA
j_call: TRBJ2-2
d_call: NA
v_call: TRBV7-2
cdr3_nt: TGTGCCAGCAGCCCTCGACATGGGGGGAGTACCACCGGGGAGCTGTTTTTT
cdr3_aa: CASSPRHGGSTTGELFF

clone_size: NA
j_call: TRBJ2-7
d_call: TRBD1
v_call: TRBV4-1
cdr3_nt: TGCGCCAGCAGCCCAGACCCGGACAGGGACTACGAGCAGTACTTC
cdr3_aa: CASSPDPDRDYEQYF

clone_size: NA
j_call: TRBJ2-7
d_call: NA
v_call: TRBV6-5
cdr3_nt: TGTGCCAGCAAGGGCGGCTCCGTTGGGCACTACGAGCAGTACTTC
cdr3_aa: CASKGGSVGHYEQYF

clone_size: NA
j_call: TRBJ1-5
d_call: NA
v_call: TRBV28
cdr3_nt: TGTGCCAGCAGTCCCCCCCTCGGGACCCAGCATTTT
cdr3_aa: CASSPPLGTQHF

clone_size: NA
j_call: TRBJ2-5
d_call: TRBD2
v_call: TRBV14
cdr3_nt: TGTGCCAGCAGCCTCAGACTAGCGGGGGGACAACGGGAGACCCAGTACTTC
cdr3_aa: CASSLRLAGGQRETQYF

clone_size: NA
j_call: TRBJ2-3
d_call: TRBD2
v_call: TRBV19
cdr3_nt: TGTGCCAGTAGTAAACTAGCGGGAGAAGGTGCAGATACGCAGTATTTT
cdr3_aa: CASSKLAGEGADTQYF

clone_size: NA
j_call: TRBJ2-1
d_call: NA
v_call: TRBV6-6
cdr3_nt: TGTGCCAGCAGTGACTCTGGAACTTACAATGAGCAGTTCTTC
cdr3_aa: CASSDSGTYNEQFF

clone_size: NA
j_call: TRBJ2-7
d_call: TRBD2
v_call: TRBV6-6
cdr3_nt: TGTGCCAGCAGTCGAGCGGGATCCTACGAGCAGTACTTC
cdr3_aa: CASSRAGSYEQYF

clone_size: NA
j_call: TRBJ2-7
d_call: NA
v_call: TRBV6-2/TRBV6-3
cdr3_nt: TGTGCCAGCAGTTTTACCCAGGGTTCCTACGAGCAGTACTTC
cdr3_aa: CASSFTQGSYEQYF

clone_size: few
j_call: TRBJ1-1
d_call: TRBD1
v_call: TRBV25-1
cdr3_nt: TGTGCCAGCAGCGAGGGACAGGGGTGGACTGAAGCTTTCTTT
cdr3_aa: CASSEGQGWTEAFF

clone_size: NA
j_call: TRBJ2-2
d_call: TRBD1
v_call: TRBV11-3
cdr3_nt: TGTGCCAGCAGCGAACGGGGGACAGGTCCCACCGGGGAGCTGTTTTTT
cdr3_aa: CASSERGTGPTGELFF

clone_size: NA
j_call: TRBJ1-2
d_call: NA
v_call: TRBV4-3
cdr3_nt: TGCGCCAGCAGCCAATTAGCAGGGATCGGCTACACCTTC
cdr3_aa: CASSQLAGIGYTF

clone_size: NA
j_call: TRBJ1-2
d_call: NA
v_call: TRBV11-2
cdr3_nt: TGTGCCAGCAGCTTCGGACAGTACTATGGCTACACCTTC
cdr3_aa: CASSFGQYYGYTF

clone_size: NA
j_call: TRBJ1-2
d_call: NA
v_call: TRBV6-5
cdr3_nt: TGTGCCAGCAGCATGGGGGCTAATATCTATGGCTACACCTTC
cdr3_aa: CASSMGANIYGYTF

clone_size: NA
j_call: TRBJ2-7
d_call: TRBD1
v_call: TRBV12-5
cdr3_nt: TGTGCTAGTGGACCATCTGACAGGGCAGGGGAGCAGTACTTC
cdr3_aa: CASGPSDRAGEQYF

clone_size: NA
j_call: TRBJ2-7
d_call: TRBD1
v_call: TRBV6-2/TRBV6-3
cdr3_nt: TGTGCCAGCAGTTACGCATCCCAGGGGGCAAAGGACTACGAGCAGTACTTC
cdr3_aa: CASSYASQGAKDYEQYF

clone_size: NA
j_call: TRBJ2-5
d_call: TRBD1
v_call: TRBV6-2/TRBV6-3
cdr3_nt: TGTGCCAGCAGTTTAGGGACAGGGGCCCAGTACTTC
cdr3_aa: CASSLGTGAQYF

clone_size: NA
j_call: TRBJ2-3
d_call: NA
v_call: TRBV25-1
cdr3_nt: TGTGCCAGCGGAGTCGCAGTTGATACGCAGTATTTT
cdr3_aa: CASGVAVDTQYF

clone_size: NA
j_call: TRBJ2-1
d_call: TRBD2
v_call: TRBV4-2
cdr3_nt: TGTGCCAGCAGCCAAGTACGGACTAGCGAGGATAATGAGCAGTTCTTC
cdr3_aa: CASSQVRTSEDNEQFF

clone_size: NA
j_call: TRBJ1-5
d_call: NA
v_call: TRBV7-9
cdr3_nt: TGTGCCAGCAGCTTAGGCGACACGGAGAATCAGCCCCAGCATTTT
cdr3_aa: CASSLGDTENQPQHF